This T cell receptor beta chain stems from a study of T cells expressing NK-cell markers (dated by TCRdb to 2020 to 2021). With regard to the full study: In sorted CD3+CD56+NKG2C+, CD3+CD56+NKG2C- and CD3+CD56-NKG2C+ T-cell subsets from about 8 donors, TCR beta-chain repertoires were profiled. Among the eight sequenced donors, seven were HCMV-seropositive and one was HCMV-seronegative. All eight donors whose samples were sequenced were randomly selected healthy volunteers, three of them men and five women. Libraries were sequenced as 2 x 150 bp reads on Illumina HiSeq 2000/2500, MiSeq or NextSeq. Beyond this particular receptor, the publication reports: Those dominant clonotypes were again the most abundant among CD3+CD56-NKG2C+ cells in a few donors, at about 28.3-65%. Whether the expanded NKG2C-expressing T cell clones were specific for HCMV antigens remained unclear. In six donors, the dominant CD3+CD56+NKG2C+ clonotypes ranked among the top 10 CD8+ clonotypes, making up 1.0-7.0% of CD8+ T cells.

With regard to this clonotype: This clone's antigen is unknown.

To determine HCMV serostatus, a commercial ELISA kit was used to detect HCMV-specific IgG in serum. Ficoll density gradient centrifugation was used to isolate peripheral blood mononuclear cells from blood. The germline V gene provides CDR1 SGHRS and CDR2 YFSETQ. The CDR3 has 14 amino acids, counting the end cysteine and phenylalanine. The entry carries no DNA sequence. Sequencing used an Illumina HiSeq 2000. 5'RACE template switching, by which a universal primer site and unique molecular identifiers were added, was used to make TCR beta cDNA libraries. cDNA synthesis was primed from the TCR beta constant segment and was followed by two successive PCR amplification steps. On the study's bioinformatics: MIGEC was used to demultiplex reads and group reads by UMI, and MiTCR was used to assemble and quantify clonotypes. To exclude erroneous sequences, any TCR cDNA sequence not supported by at least two reads was discarded. The tcR package was used for downstream repertoire analysis, and clonotypes were matched between fractions using CDR3 nucleotide sequence together with V segment. Antigen specificity was annotated against VDJdb with VDJmatch, allowing one amino acid substitution in CDR3. Following reprocessing of the reads by TCRdb, the data hold one row per CDR3 protein sequence and no DNA is available. The V and J calls were determined by TCRdb, not by the authors. The table held for this sample gives some 410,000 distinct CDR3 sequences. The ten largest clones capture 7.3% of the sample.

The sequenced material came from blood T cells: a sorted CD56 or NKG2C T cell subset, CD4+ or CD8+ T cells, or bulk PBMC T cells (not recorded which). The rearranged chain carries TRBV5-1 and TRBJ2-5; the TCRdb call, TRBD1, lacks DNA for checking. The TCR comes from a woman between 18 and 70 years old in good health. This receptor carries the CDR3 CASSLLQGQETQYF.